Each of the 2 T cell receptor beta chains below was sequenced from the same sample in a study of blood T cell repertoires in COVID-19. Measured with immunoSEQ multiplex PCR; TCRdb has only the in-frame clones, and not every one. The top ten clones hold around 6% of a sample with 180,000 or so clones, roughly 86% of them seen once. The sample taken for sequencing was PBMCs or T cells enriched from blood (not recorded which). All receptors derive from a man in his forties with acute COVID-19.

With regard to this clone: The sample contains more than one DNA sequence encoding this CDR3. J is TRBJ1-6 and V is TRBV28; TRBD1 matches 7 bases. In germline, CDR1 is MDHEN, CDR2 SYDVKM. V lost 4 bases, J lost 7 bases, and 7 bases stayed unmatched. This CDR3 has 15 amino acids. The CDR3 sequence: CASSSPGQLNSPLHF. In nucleotides, the CDR3 is TGTGCCAGCAGTTCCCCGGGACAGTTGAATTCACCCCTCCACTTT.

The V gene is TRBV27, the J gene TRBJ2-2, with TRBD1 matching 7 bases. Germline V gives CDR1 MNHEY, CDR2 SMNVEV (reference sequence). The ends lost 2 bases at V and 2 bases at J; junction bases unmatched: 5. The CDR3 length is 16 residues. The CDR3 DNA is TGTGCCAGCAGTTTAAGGGGGCGAATAAACACCGGGGAGCTGTTTTTT. This sequence encodes CASSLRGRINTGELFF.